This T cell receptor (beta chain) came from a study of early stage breast cancer tumors. This clone appeared once. This table comes from immunoSEQ multiplex PCR, and its TCRdb copy is limited to in-frame clones, with some not included. The sample shows around 25,000 clones, 60% to 70% of them seen only once. Specimen: breast tumor tissue. This TCR derives from a person between 55 and 70 years old with breast cancer.

The CDR3 spells CASRQGSGELFF. The CDR3 DNA reads TGTGCCAGCAGGCAGGGGTCCGGGGAGCTGTTTTTT. The V and J genes are TRBV6-5 and TRBJ2-2; TRBD1 is a possible D gene (6 bases). V lost 6 bases and J 6 bases, leaving 8 bases between the germline ends. The germline V gene encodes CDR1 MNHEY and CDR2 SVGAGI. The CDR3 is 12 amino acids.